The present entry profiles one T cell receptor beta chain with its context. Its antigen is currently unknown. Vbeta (60) and Jbeta (13) primers were used in the PCR. Per the authors' pipeline: In a later analysis, the count reached roughly 80 million unique TCR beta chains, with around 10 million shared. Generated by immunoSEQ multiplex PCR, the TCRdb table keeps only in-frame clones and is missing some. V, J and clone size were drawn from that table, and D and trimming were deduced from the DNA. The sample shows fewer than 150,000 clones, roughly 78% of them seen only once. This record belongs to a study of cytomegalovirus exposure and HLA in healthy donors. Study-wide results and limits: With DRB1 most and HLA-C fewest, TCR association rates differed between HLA loci in a later analysis.

The source is a man aged 25 to 40 in good health. Sequencing input: PBMCs.

The CDR3 sequence: CASSLTGRTEAFF. CDR3 DNA: TGTGCCAGCAGTTTAACAGGTCGGACTGAAGCTTTCTTT. The rearrangement links TRBV27 to TRBJ1-1; TRBD1 might be the D (5 bases). Germline V lookup: CDR1 MNHEY, CDR2 SMNVEV (reference sequence). Trimming removed 2 bases from V and 5 bases from J, with 9 bases in between. The CDR3 is 13 residues long.